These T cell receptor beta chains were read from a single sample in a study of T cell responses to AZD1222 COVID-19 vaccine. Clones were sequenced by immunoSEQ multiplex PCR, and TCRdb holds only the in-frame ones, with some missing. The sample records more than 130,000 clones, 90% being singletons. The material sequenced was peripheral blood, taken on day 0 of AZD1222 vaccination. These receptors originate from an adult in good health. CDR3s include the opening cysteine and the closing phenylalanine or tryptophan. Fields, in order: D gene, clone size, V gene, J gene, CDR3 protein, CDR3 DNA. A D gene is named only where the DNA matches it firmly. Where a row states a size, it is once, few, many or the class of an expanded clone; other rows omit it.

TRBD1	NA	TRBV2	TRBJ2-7	CASSVEQGTYEQYF	TGTGCCAGCAGTGTCGAACAGGGGACCTACGAGCAGTACTTC
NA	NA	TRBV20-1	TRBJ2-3	CSERVADTQYF	TGCAGTGAGCGGGTGGCAGATACGCAGTATTTT
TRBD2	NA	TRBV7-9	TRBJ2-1	CASSLDGAGAYNEQFF	TGTGCCAGCAGCTTAGATGGAGCGGGAGCCTACAATGAGCAGTTCTTC
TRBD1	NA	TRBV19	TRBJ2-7	CASSITGQGKDEQYF	TGTGCCAGTAGTATAACGGGACAGGGGAAGGACGAGCAGTACTTC
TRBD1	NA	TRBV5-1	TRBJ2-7	CASSLVTGDYEQYF	TGCGCCAGCAGCTTGGTCACAGGGGACTACGAGCAGTACTTC
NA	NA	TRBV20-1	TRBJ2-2	CSASPRVNTGELFF	TGCAGTGCTAGTCCCAGGGTCAACACCGGGGAGCTGTTTTTT
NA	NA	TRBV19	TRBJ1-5	CASSIATQGTSNQPQHF	TGTGCCAGTAGTATAGCCACTCAGGGGACCAGCAATCAGCCCCAGCATTTT
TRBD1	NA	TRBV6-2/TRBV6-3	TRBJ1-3	CASRRTGASGNTIYF	TGTGCCAGCCGCCGGACAGGGGCGAGTGGAAACACCATATATTTT
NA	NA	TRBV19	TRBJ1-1	CASRGGNTEAFF	TGTGCCAGTAGAGGGGGGAACACTGAAGCTTTCTTT
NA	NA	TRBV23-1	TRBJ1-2	CASAPATEPRLGCGYTF	TGCGCCAGCGCGCCGGCGACCGAACCGCGATTGGGGTGTGGCTACACCTTC
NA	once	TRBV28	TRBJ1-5	CASSLLPSAGNQPQHF	TGTGCCAGCAGTTTATTGCCGTCAGCCGGCAATCAGCCCCAGCATTTT
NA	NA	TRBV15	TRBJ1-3	CATSRGRPNTIYF	TGTGCCACCAGCAGAGGACGGCCAAACACCATATATTTT
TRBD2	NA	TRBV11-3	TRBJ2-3	CASSLEAGAFGGPITDTQYF	TGTGCCAGCAGCTTAGAAGCGGGAGCGTTTGGTGGCCCTATCACAGATACGCAGTATTTT
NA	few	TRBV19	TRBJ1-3	CASSIGGISFGNTIYF	TGTGCCAGTAGTATTGGGGGCATCTCATTTGGAAACACCATATATTTT
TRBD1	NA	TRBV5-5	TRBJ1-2	CASSSAGQINYGYTF	TGTGCCAGCAGCTCGGCGGGACAGATTAACTATGGCTACACCTTC
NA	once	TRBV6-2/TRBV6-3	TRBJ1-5	CASSYQQINQPQHF	TGTGCCAGCAGTTACCAACAGATCAATCAGCCCCAGCATTTT
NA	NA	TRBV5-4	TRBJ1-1	CASSSPGENTEAFF	TGTGCCAGCAGCTCGCCGGGGGAGAACACTGAAGCTTTCTTT
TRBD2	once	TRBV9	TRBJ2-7	CASSATSGRGEQYF	TGTGCCAGCAGCGCCACTAGCGGGAGAGGCGAGCAGTACTTC
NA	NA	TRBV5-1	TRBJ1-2	CASSIGSGYTF	TGCGCCAGCAGTATAGGCTCTGGCTACACCTTC
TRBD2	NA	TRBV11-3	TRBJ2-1	CASSSLAGRGSYNEQFF	TGTGCCAGCAGCTCCCTAGCGGGGCGCGGGTCCTACAATGAGCAGTTCTTC
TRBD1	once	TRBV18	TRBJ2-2	CASSPRTGTGELFF	TGTGCCAGCTCACCTAGGACAGGGACCGGGGAGCTGTTTTTT
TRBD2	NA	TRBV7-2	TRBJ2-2	CASKGLAGGPGTGELFF	TGTGCCAGCAAGGGACTAGCGGGAGGGCCGGGAACCGGGGAGCTGTTTTTT
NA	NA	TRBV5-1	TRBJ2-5	CASRHTTGRQETQYF	TGCGCCAGCAGACACACGACAGGTCGGCAAGAGACCCAGTACTTC
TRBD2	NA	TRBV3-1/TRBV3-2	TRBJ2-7	CASSPGTSGSYEQYF	TGTGCCAGCAGCCCCGGGACTAGCGGCTCCTACGAGCAGTACTTC
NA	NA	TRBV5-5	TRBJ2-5	CASSVQGLGVQETQYF	TGTGCCAGCAGCGTGCAGGGGTTGGGGGTCCAAGAGACCCAGTACTTC
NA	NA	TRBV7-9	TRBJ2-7	CASSDHDPAYEQYF	TGTGCCAGCAGCGACCATGACCCCGCCTACGAGCAGTACTTC
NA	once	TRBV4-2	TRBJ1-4	CASSQDGRPIANEKLFF	TGTGCCAGCAGCCAAGATGGTCGCCCAATCGCTAATGAAAAACTGTTTTTT
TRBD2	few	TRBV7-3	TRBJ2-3	CASSLRLAGNTDTQYF	TGTGCCAGCAGCTTAAGGCTAGCGGGAAACACAGATACGCAGTATTTT
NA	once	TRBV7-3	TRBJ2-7	CASSLNSPGEQYF	TGTGCCAGCAGCTTAAATAGTCCCGGCGAGCAGTACTTC